These 23 T cell receptor beta chains share one sample of origin, sequenced in a study of blood T cells in healthy people across ages (dated by TCRdb to 2014 to 2015). The library was produced with 5' RACE. The run used an Illumina HiSeq 2500. A second PCR of about 6 to 11 cycles was performed with a sample-barcoded 5' primer and a J-beta primer mix. Using fastp trimming at Q25 and MiXCR clonotype assembly, TCRdb reanalyzed the public sequencing data and kept in-frame beta chains. When rows share a CDR3 protein, they turn into one entry using the most common DNA and genes. This sample holds about 780,000 distinct CDR3 sequences; about half were observed only once. Together, the top ten hold less than 20% of the sample. The sample consisted of blood. These receptors came from an elderly man in good health.

This chain uses TRBV7-2 with TRBJ2-5; TRBD1 matches 7 bases. The assigned J gene may be wrong: the sequence end matches TRBJ2-7 better. Germline V gene data show CDR1 as SGHTA and CDR2 as FQGNSA. CDR3 size: 13 residues. CDR3 region: CASSRENRGEQYF. Here the CDR3 DNA reads TGTGCCAGCAGCCGTGAAAACAGGGGCGAGCAGTACTTC.

This clonotype was observed a few times. J is TRBJ2-1 and V is TRBV7-9, with 11 bases aligning to TRBD1. From germline, CDR1 is SEHNR and CDR2 FQNEAQ (reference sequence). CDR3 length: 16 amino acids. Unmatched junction bases numbered 10, after V lost 5 bases and J lost 7 bases. The CDR3 sequence: CASSARTGGRWNEQFF. CDR3 nucleotides: TGTGCCAGCAGCGCACGGACAGGGGGCAGGTGGAATGAGCAGTTCTTC.

This clonotype came up a few times. The chain has TRBV20-1 and TRBJ1-1; D gene uncertain. Germline lookup yields CDR1 DFQATT and CDR2 SNEGSKA (reference sequence). The CDR3 consists of 16 residues. The ends were cut back, 2 bases at V and 2 bases at J, with 18 bases in the middle. CDR3 bases: TGCAGTGCTAGATATTTCGGCCCCGGAACTAACACTGAAGCTTTCTTT. This sequence encodes CSARYFGPGTNTEAFF.

The CDR3 sequence is CSVRTVQETQFF. The CDR3 nucleotides read TGCAGCGTCCGGACAGTCCAAGAGACCCAGTTCTTC. The chain couples TRBV29-1 to TRBJ2-5, with a weak D call TRBD1 (6 bases). The DNA end lines up better with TRBJ2-1; the J call may be wrong. Germline V lookup: CDR1 SQVTM, CDR2 ANQGSEA. The CDR3 length is 12 residues.

This clonotype came up many times. The chain links TRBV5-5 to TRBJ2-1, with unresolved D. CDR3 length equals 12 residues. Trimming pared 2 bases from V and 8 bases from J, leaving 8 bases between. Germline V gene data show CDR1 as SGHKS and CDR2 as YYEKEE (reference sequence). The CDR3 region has the DNA TGTGCCAGCAGCTTCAGCGTACATGAGCAGTTCTTC. This encodes CASSFSVHEQFF.

V usage is TRBV4-3 and J usage is TRBJ1-6; a possible D gene is TRBD1 (5 bases). CDR3 length equals 15 residues. Looked up from germline, CDR1 is LGHNA and CDR2 is YSLEER. V was cut by 7 bases and J by 13 bases, with 23 bases left in between. The CDR3 reads CASTRTGTGPFPLHF. The CDR3 region has the DNA TGCGCCAGCACCCGGACCGGGACGGGACCCTTCCCCCTCCACTTT.

This clonotype appeared a few times. This chain uses TRBV20-1 with TRBJ1-6; D unresolved. From germline, CDR1 is DFQATT and CDR2 SNEGSKA (reference sequence). V was pared by 5 bases and J by 0 bases, with 11 bases between. The CDR3 covers 15 residues. CDR3: CSAPIESSYNSPLHF. CDR3 nucleotides: TGCAGTGCTCCAATAGAGAGCTCCTATAATTCACCCCTCCACTTT.

Only a few counts were recorded for this clonotype. In DNA form, the CDR3 reads TGCAGTGCTCTGCGGGACAGGGACACTGAAGCTTTCTTT. Its translation is CSALRDRDTEAFF. The chain has TRBV20-1 and TRBJ1-1; 9 nucleotides line up with TRBD1. CDR1 DFQATT and CDR2 SNEGSKA come from the germline V gene (reference sequence). This CDR3 contains 13 residues. The ends lost 5 bases at V and 3 bases at J; junction bases unmatched: 4.

The chain combines TRBV20-1 with TRBJ1-2; D might be TRBD1 (5 bases). CDR1 is DFQATT and CDR2 is SNEGSKA in the germline V gene (reference sequence). CDR3 length equals 13 residues. The V end lost 5 bases, the J end lost 8 bases, and 18 bases lay between the germline ends. The CDR3 sequence: CSAVLTQGAGYTF. Written as DNA, the CDR3 is TGCAGTGCTGTCTTGACCCAGGGAGCGGGCTACACCTTC.

The chain employs TRBV5-1 and TRBJ2-1; 11 bases are shared with TRBD2. The CDR3 sequence is 15 residues long. V trimming: 5 bases; J trimming: 9 bases; junction bases outside the gene matches: 10. Germline V gene sequence: CDR1 SGHRS, CDR2 YFSETQ. For the CDR3, the DNA is TGCGCCAGCAGTCCCGGGACTAGCGGAGCGGGTGAGCAGTTCTTC. It is translated as CASSPGTSGAGEQFF.

This clonotype was observed at least ten times. V usage is TRBV20-1 and J usage is TRBJ2-7; 8 nucleotides line up with TRBD1. The CDR3 contains 13 residues. Germline CDR1 reads DFQATT; CDR2 reads SNEGSKA (reference sequence). J lost 6 bases, V lost 6 bases, and 10 bases had no gene match. CDR3 sequence reads: CSAVQGGEGEQYF. CDR3 nucleotides: TGCAGTGCGGTACAGGGGGGAGAGGGCGAGCAGTACTTC.

This clonotype has a handful of counts. The J gene is TRBJ2-5, the V gene TRBV28, with 8 bases aligning to TRBD1. In germline, CDR1 is MDHEN, CDR2 SYDVKM. V was clipped by 5 bases and J by 5 bases; unmatched bases: 10. This CDR3 region has 15 residues. CDR3 in amino acids: CASSLRTGFRETQYF. CDR3 coding DNA: TGTGCCAGCAGTCTAAGGACAGGGTTTCGGGAGACCCAGTACTTC.

The V gene is TRBV3-1, the J gene TRBJ2-1, with TRBD2 identical over 11 bases. Trimming cost V 1 base and J 9 bases; bases outside gene matches: 11. Germline CDR1 reads LGHDT; CDR2 reads YNNKEL (reference sequence). The CDR3 length is 17 residues. CDR3 DNA: TGTGCCAGCAGCCAAGTTTTACTAGCGGGAGTCGGTAGTGAGCAGTTCTTC. This gives the protein CASSQVLLAGVGSEQFF.

This clonotype was seen more than once but under ten times. The J gene is TRBJ2-1, the V gene TRBV29-1; D may match TRBD1 or TRBD2 (5 bases each). With 7 bases removed from V and 4 bases from J, the gap between germline ends came to 20 bases. Germline V gene sequence: CDR1 SQVTM, CDR2 ANQGSEA. The CDR3 extends over 15 amino acids. As DNA, the CDR3 is TGCAGCGGTGACGCCGGGGCAGGCGATTACAATGAGCAGTTCTTC. This codes for CSGDAGAGDYNEQFF.

The sample holds one count of this clonotype. A read error may be the cause here, since a much bigger clone is one base away. The chain uses TRBV2 and TRBJ1-5; maybe TRBD1 (5 bases). CDR3 length: 14 amino acids. The V end lost 7 bases, the J end lost 9 bases, and 19 bases lay between the germline ends. CDR1 SNHLY and CDR2 FYNNEI come from the germline V gene. CDR3 nucleotide sequence: TGTGCCAGCATTCGGGGCGTTGGGCGTGGGCCCCAGCATTTT. This translates into CASIRGVGRGPQHF.

This chain joins TRBV7-8 and TRBJ1-6, with 8 bases identical to TRBD1. V was pared by 0 bases and J by 0 bases, with 7 bases of the junction left unmatched. Germline CDR1 and CDR2: SGHVS and FQNEAQ. The CDR3 covers 19 residues. The DNA for the CDR3 is TGTGCCAGCAGCTTAGCCCCGGACAGGGCAAGCTCCTATAATTCACCCCTCCACTTT. Translated: CASSLAPDRASSYNSPLHF. The entire variable domain, with the rest obtained from reference TRBV7-8 and TRBJ1-6, is as follows: GAGVSQSPRYKVAKRGQDVALRCDPISGHVSLFWYQQALGQGPEFLTYFQNEAQLDKSGLPSDRFFAERPEGSVSTLKIQRTQQEDSAVYLCASSLAPDRASSYNSPLHFGNGTRLTVT.

This rearrangement joins TRBV20-1 to TRBJ2-5; 10 bases fit TRBD2. The CDR3 has 11 amino acids. Germline lookup yields CDR1 DFQATT and CDR2 SNEGSKA (reference sequence). The J segment lost 11 bases and the V segment lost 5 bases, leaving 5 bases of the junction unmatched. The CDR3 protein is CSAGTSARQYF. In DNA form, the CDR3 reads TGCAGTGCTGGGACTAGCGCTAGGCAGTACTTC.

This clonotype was observed a single time. A single base separates this from a much larger clone, so it may be a read error. The CDR3 sequence is CASRQGGRSDTQYF. In DNA, the CDR3 is TGCGCCAGCAGACAGGGGGGAAGATCAGATACGCAGTATTTT. This chain connects TRBV10-2 to TRBJ2-3, with TRBD1 identical over 8 bases. CDR1 WSHSY and CDR2 SAAADI come from the germline V gene. J was trimmed by 4 bases and V by 6 bases; bases with no gene match: 6. The CDR3 spans 14 residues.

The rearrangement joins TRBV10-3 to TRBJ2-3; 11 bases are a match to TRBD2. CDR1 ENHRY and CDR2 SYGVKD come from the germline V gene. The CDR3 is 19 amino acids. Germline trimming cut 0 bases from V and 2 bases from J; bases unmatched to any gene: 10. This CDR3 reads CAISESRLAGPALTDTQYF. CDR3 DNA: TGTGCCATCAGTGAGTCGCGACTAGCGGGACCCGCTCTCACAGATACGCAGTATTTT.

This chain uses TRBV6-5 with TRBJ2-7; D gene uncertain. V dropped 6 bases and J dropped 4 bases, with 19 bases sitting between them. Germline V gene sequence: CDR1 MNHEY, CDR2 SVGAGI. The CDR3 spans 15 residues. CDR3 DNA: TGTGCCAGCAGATTGAGGCGAAAAGGGATTTACGAGCAGTACTTC. Amino acid sequence: CASRLRRKGIYEQYF.

The V and J genes are TRBV27 and TRBJ2-5, with 9 bases fitting TRBD1. After removal of 6 bases from V and 5 bases from J, the junction contained 7 bases not matched to a gene. CDR3 length: 14 residues. The germline V gene encodes CDR1 MNHEY and CDR2 SMNVEV (reference sequence). The CDR3 protein is CASRRDRASETQYF. DNA of the CDR3: TGTGCCAGCAGGCGGGACAGGGCCTCGGAGACCCAGTACTTC.

V is TRBV3-1 and J is TRBJ2-1; no clear D. The better agreement between TRBJ2-7 and the DNA end casts doubt on the J call. This CDR3 has 15 residues. Germline V gives CDR1 LGHDT, CDR2 YNNKEL (reference sequence). DNA of the CDR3: TGTGCCAGCAGCCACCGCAGGAGCTCCTACAATGAGCAGTACTTC. Encoded protein: CASSHRRSSYNEQYF.

This clonotype has just a few counts. The chain uses TRBV14 and TRBJ2-5; 10 bases align to TRBD1. Germline V gene sequence: CDR1 SGHDN, CDR2 FVKESK. The CDR3 extends over 16 amino acids. Trimming cost V 2 bases and J 4 bases; bases outside gene matches: 7. The CDR3 protein is CASSQLDRGLRETQYF. As DNA, the CDR3 is TGTGCCAGCAGCCAATTGGACAGGGGGTTAAGAGAGACCCAGTACTTC.